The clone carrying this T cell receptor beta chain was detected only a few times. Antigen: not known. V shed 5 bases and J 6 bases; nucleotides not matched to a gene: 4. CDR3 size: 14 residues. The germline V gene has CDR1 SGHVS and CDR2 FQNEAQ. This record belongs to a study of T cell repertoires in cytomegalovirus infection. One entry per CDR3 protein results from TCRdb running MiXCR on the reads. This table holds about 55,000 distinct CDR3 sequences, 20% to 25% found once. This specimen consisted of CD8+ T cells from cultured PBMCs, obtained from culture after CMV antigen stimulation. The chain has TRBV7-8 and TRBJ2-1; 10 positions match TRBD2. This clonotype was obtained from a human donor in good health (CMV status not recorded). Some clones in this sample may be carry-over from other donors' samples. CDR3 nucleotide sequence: TGTGCCAGCAGCGCTAGCGGGAGCCCCAATGAGCAGTTCTTC. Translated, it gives CASSASGSPNEQFF. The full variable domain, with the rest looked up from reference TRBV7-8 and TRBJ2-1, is GAGVSQSPRYKVAKRGQDVALRCDPISGHVSLFWYQQALGQGPEFLTYFQNEAQLDKSGLPSDRFFAERPEGSVSTLKIQRTQQEDSAVYLCASSASGSPNEQFFGPGTRLTVL.